This T cell receptor (beta chain) derives from a study of technical replicates of blood from a few donors. This CDR3 region has 18 residues. The assay was immunoSEQ multiplex PCR, and TCRdb's table has in-frame clones only and misses some. The table lists about 15,000 clones, 70% to 90% of them singletons, with about an eighth in the top ten. Sequencing was performed on PBMCs. The chain links TRBV21-1 to TRBJ1-3. TRBV21-1 is a documented pseudogene. The sequence was collected from a human donor in good health. The DNA of the CDR3 is TGTGCCAGCAGCAAGGAGAGGGTGAGCAGGACCCTTGGAAACACCATATATTTT. It is translated as CASSKERVSRTLGNTIYF.